Following are 31 T cell receptor beta chains from one sample sequenced in a study of CD8 T cells in ankylosing spondylitis (TCRdb year 2017). Receptor libraries were prepared by 5' RACE. Sequencing used an Illumina HiSeq 2500. TCRdb reworked the public reads: Q25 trimming with fastp, MiXCR clone assembly, productive beta chains retained. Rows are unified per CDR3 protein, each entry keeping the most common DNA and genes. The sample table contains 300,000 to 400,000 distinct CDR3 sequences; only one count was recorded for approximately 10% of them. The top ten clonotypes cover roughly 9.2% of the sample. The sequencing input was blood, either unsorted or a sorted T cell fraction (not recorded which). Receptors originate from a female donor with ankylosing spondylitis or in good health (not recorded which).

This clonotype was seen many times. The CDR3, as DNA: TGTGCCAGCAGTCTGACTAGCGTAGAGACCCAGTACTTC. Its translation: CASSLTSVETQYF. V usage is TRBV25-1 and J usage is TRBJ2-5, with 8 bases fitting TRBD2. This CDR3 comprises 13 residues. In germline, CDR1 is MGHDK, CDR2 SYGVNS. The trim removed 5 bases at V and 4 bases at J, leaving 3 bases unmatched.

This clonotype was observed at least ten times. This chain joins TRBV7-9 and TRBJ2-2; the D gene is possibly TRBD1 (5 bases). Deletions cut 6 bases from V and 1 base from J, with 9 bases between. The CDR3 spans 14 residues. From germline, CDR1 is SEHNR and CDR2 FQNEAQ (reference sequence). Here the CDR3 reads CASRQDLNTGELFF. In DNA, the CDR3 is TGTGCCAGCAGACAGGACCTGAACACCGGGGAGCTGTTTTTT.

This clonotype was seen ten or more times. The chain carries TRBV29-1 and TRBJ2-5; D tentatively fits TRBD1 or TRBD2 (5 bases each). Trimming removed 4 bases from V and 4 bases from J, with 7 bases in between. The germline CDR1 and CDR2 sequences are SQVTM and ANQGSEA. The CDR3 is 11 amino acids. In DNA form, the CDR3 reads TGCAGCGTTGTTGGGGGAGAGACCCAGTACTTC. This codes for CSVVGGETQYF.

This clonotype was recorded at least ten times. The CDR3 reads CASSFSLGYNEQFF. Written as DNA, the CDR3 is TGTGCCAGCAGCTTCAGTTTGGGATACAATGAGCAGTTCTTC. The rearrangement links TRBV7-2 to TRBJ2-1; D not resolved. There are 14 residues in the CDR3. Deletions cut 3 bases from V and 4 bases from J, with 10 bases between. CDR1 SGHTA and CDR2 FQGNSA come from the germline V gene.

At least ten counts were recorded for this clonotype. The V gene is TRBV5-1, the J gene TRBJ2-2; perhaps TRBD2 as D (5 bases). This CDR3 region has 14 residues. The germline V gene encodes CDR1 SGHRS and CDR2 YFSETQ. The germline V and J ends were trimmed by 4 bases and 8 bases, with 15 bases remaining between them. The CDR3 DNA sequence: TGCGCCAGCAGCAGAAGGGAGCGATATGGGGAGCTGTTTTTT. Its protein product is CASSRRERYGELFF.

This clonotype was counted only a few times. The chain couples TRBV6-5 to TRBJ2-7; D unresolved. CDR1 MNHEY and CDR2 SVGAGI come from the germline V gene. Trimming stripped 0 bases from V and 5 bases from J, with 11 bases between. This CDR3 is 14 amino acids long. CDR3 residues: CASSYSEFQNEQYF. CDR3 bases: TGTGCCAGCAGTTACTCTGAGTTCCAGAACGAGCAGTACTTC.

This clonotype was seen many times. The genes are TRBV11-2 and TRBJ2-7, with TRBD2 matching over 7 bases. This CDR3 has 15 residues. The V gene's germline CDR1 is SGHAT and CDR2 FQNNGV. Trimming removed 7 bases from V and 1 base from J; junction bases left unmatched: 10. CDR3 in DNA: TGTGCCAGCACGATAGGGCGGGAGTGGTCCTACGAGCAGTACTTC. Protein product: CASTIGREWSYEQYF.

This clonotype was counted at least ten times. J is TRBJ2-5 and V is TRBV15; D ambiguous. The germline CDR1 and CDR2 sequences are LNHNV and YYDKDF (reference sequence). V dropped 0 bases and J dropped 5 bases, with 13 bases sitting between them. This CDR3 comprises 15 residues. The DNA for the CDR3 is TGTGCCACCAGCAGAGATCGGCTAGTACGGGAGACCCAGTACTTC. It is translated as CATSRDRLVRETQYF.

This clonotype occurred many times. V gene TRBV5-6 combines with J gene TRBJ2-1; 13 bases fit TRBD2. This CDR3 is 16 amino acids long. V shed 2 bases, J shed 8 bases, and the junction held 7 bases outside the gene matches. Germline V gives CDR1 SGHDT, CDR2 YYEEEE. CDR3 sequence: CASSFFRTSGSDEQFF. In nucleotides, the CDR3 is TGTGCCAGCAGCTTCTTTAGGACTAGCGGGAGTGATGAGCAGTTCTTC.

With respect to this clonotype: A much more abundant neighbour one base away suggests this may be a read error. V and J are TRBV3-1 and TRBJ2-1; D gene unclear. Per the germline V gene, CDR1 is LGHDT and CDR2 is YNNKEL (reference sequence). The CDR3 covers 11 residues. CDR3 sequence: CASSQFNEHFF. In DNA, the CDR3 is TGTGCCAGCAGCCAATTTAATGAGCACTTCTTC.

This sequence joins TRBV18 and TRBJ2-5, with TRBD1 identical over 7 bases. After removal of 0 bases from V and 3 bases from J, the junction contained 1 base not matched to a gene. The CDR3 length is 14 residues. Germline V gene data show CDR1 as KGHSH and CDR2 as LQKENI. CDR3 sequence (DNA): TGTGCCAGCTCACCACCCGGGACAGAAGAGACCCAGTACTTC. The encoded protein is CASSPPGTEETQYF.

This clonotype was observed at least ten times. The rearrangement uses TRBV29-1 and TRBJ2-5, with 14 bases identical to TRBD2. Germline lookup yields CDR1 SQVTM and CDR2 ANQGSEA. The CDR3 sequence is 11 residues long. Trimming removed 7 bases from V and 11 bases from J; junction bases left unmatched: 3. This CDR3 is CSDGTSGSQYF. The CDR3 DNA sequence: TGCAGCGACGGGACTAGCGGGAGTCAGTACTTC.

The gene calls are TRBV29-1 and TRBJ1-1; no firm D call. V was pared by 4 bases and J by 0 bases, with 12 bases between. CDR1 SQVTM and CDR2 ANQGSEA come from the germline V gene. This CDR3 is 14 amino acids long. CDR3 nucleotide sequence: TGCAGCGTTGGGGGTCCGGGGATGAACACTGAAGCTTTCTTT. Translation: CSVGGPGMNTEAFF.

This clonotype was observed many times. The chain recombines TRBV20-1 with TRBJ2-1; 8 nucleotides match TRBD2. V shed 0 bases and J 4 bases; nucleotides not matched to a gene: 8. The CDR3 extends over 16 amino acids. Germline V gives CDR1 DFQATT, CDR2 SNEGSKA (reference sequence). The CDR3 DNA sequence: TGCAGTGCTAGAGATTCAGGACTAGCCAATTACAATGAGCAGTTCTTC. This encodes CSARDSGLANYNEQFF.

As regards this clonotype: The conserved final phenylalanine or tryptophan is absent from the CDR3, which likely points to a read error. It is unclear where the CDR3 begins or ends on the DNA, so no DNA is shown, and the CDR3 is as TCRdb lists it. V usage is TRBV6-2 or TRBV6-3 and J usage is TRBJ2-7; the table's D call, TRBD1, has no DNA check behind it. The CDR3 spans 10 residues, counting both ends. Germline V gene lookup returns CDR1 MNHEY and CDR2 SVGEGT. This CDR3 reads CASSALLAPG.

This clonotype appeared many times. The chain carries TRBV28 and TRBJ2-7; 7 bases fit TRBD1. Germline CDR1 MDHEN, CDR2 SYDVKM. The ends lost 8 bases at V and 2 bases at J; junction bases unmatched: 6. CDR3 length equals 13 residues. The CDR3 DNA sequence: TGTGCCAGCCTCCGGGACAGCCCCTACGAGCAGTACTTC. Amino acid sequence: CASLRDSPYEQYF.

Many counts were recorded for this clonotype. This chain links TRBV28 with TRBJ1-3, with D perhaps TRBD1 (5 bases). The CDR3 spans 17 residues. The V end lost 8 bases, the J end lost 0 bases, and 20 bases lay between the germline ends. In germline, CDR1 is MDHEN, CDR2 SYDVKM. CDR3 sequence (DNA): TGTGCCAGCTATGTTGCGGGAAGGGACCGCTCTGGAAACACCATATATTTT. This sequence encodes CASYVAGRDRSGNTIYF.

In this sample, this clonotype turned up many times. The rearrangement uses TRBV27 and TRBJ2-1; 9 bases agree with TRBD2. This CDR3 comprises 14 residues. The V gene end was trimmed by 6 bases and the J gene end by 5 bases; junction bases not matched to a gene: 5. Germline V gives CDR1 MNHEY, CDR2 SMNVEV (reference sequence). The CDR3 DNA is TGTGCCAGCAGAGCGGGAGGAGGCCACAATGAGCAGTTCTTC. It is translated as CASRAGGGHNEQFF.

This clonotype occurred many times. The chain joins TRBV4-2 to TRBJ2-1; D is unresolved. Trimming pared 0 bases from V and 8 bases from J, leaving 11 bases between. The CDR3 spans 14 residues. Germline values: CDR1 LGHNA, CDR2 YNFKEQ. CDR3 amino acids: CASSQDQRVDEQFF. CDR3 nucleotide sequence: TGTGCCAGCAGCCAAGATCAGAGAGTTGATGAGCAGTTCTTC.

The genes are TRBV7-9 and TRBJ1-4, with no clear D. V lost 4 bases, J lost 10 bases, and 13 bases lay in between. The CDR3 has 13 amino acids. The germline V gene encodes CDR1 SEHNR and CDR2 FQNEAQ (reference sequence). The CDR3 protein is CASSSPTVVKLFF. The CDR3 coding sequence is TGTGCCAGCAGCTCCCCTACCGTCGTAAAACTGTTTTTT.

This clonotype showed up just a few times. This chain links TRBV27 with TRBJ2-7; the D gene is possibly TRBD2 (6 bases). Trimming took off 6 bases at V and 5 bases at J, with 20 bases between the two ends. In germline, CDR1 is MNHEY, CDR2 SMNVEV (reference sequence). There are 15 residues in the CDR3. As DNA, the CDR3 is TGTGCCAGCAGACCCGCGGGGACGGGGTGGGACGAGCAGTACTTC. Translation gives CASRPAGTGWDEQYF.

This clonotype appeared many times. The rearrangement links TRBV5-1 to TRBJ2-3; 14 bases line up with TRBD2. The V gene end was trimmed by 5 bases and the J gene end by 4 bases; junction bases not matched to a gene: 9. This CDR3 spans 17 amino acids. From germline, CDR1 is SGHRS and CDR2 YFSETQ. The CDR3 reads CASREGLAGDDADTQYF. DNA for the CDR3: TGCGCCAGCAGAGAGGGACTAGCGGGAGATGATGCAGATACGCAGTATTTT.

This clonotype came up many times. The CDR3 bases are TGTGCCAGCAGTTTATTGAGGGGGGACGAGCAGTACTTC. Protein sequence: CASSLLRGDEQYF. V gene TRBV12-3 or TRBV12-4 combines with J gene TRBJ2-7, with D perhaps being TRBD1 or TRBD2 (6 bases each). The germline V and J ends were trimmed by 2 bases and 5 bases, with 10 bases remaining between them. The CDR3 extends over 13 amino acids.

This clonotype was counted only a few times. V gene TRBV11-2 combines with J gene TRBJ1-6, with unresolved D. Trimming took off 4 bases at V and 5 bases at J, with 9 bases between the two ends. CDR1 is SGHAT, CDR2 FQNNGV, per germline. The CDR3 is made up of 14 amino acids. CDR3: CASSSRSDNSPLHF. The CDR3 DNA sequence: TGTGCCAGCAGCTCACGCAGCGATAATTCACCCCTCCACTTT.

Only one count was recorded for this clonotype. This may be a read error, as it is one base from a much larger clone. V usage is TRBV6-2 or TRBV6-3 and J usage is TRBJ2-2; TRBD2 is a possible D gene (5 bases). Germline CDR1 MNHEY, CDR2 SVGEGT. This CDR3 region has 15 residues. CDR3 protein: CVSSYGAANTGELFF. The CDR3 coding sequence is TGTGTCAGCAGTTACGGAGCGGCTAACACCGGGGAGCTGTTTTTT.

This clonotype occurred many times. This sequence joins TRBV12-3 or TRBV12-4 and TRBJ1-6, with a possible D match to TRBD1 (5 bases). Trimming shortened V by 5 bases and J by 13 bases, and 12 bases separated the two germline ends. CDR3 length equals 12 residues. The CDR3 loop is CASSPGTLPLHF. The CDR3 DNA follows: TGTGCCAGCAGTCCCGGGACGCTTCCCCTCCACTTT.

CDR3 DNA: TGTGCCAGCAGTTTAGAAGTTGAGCAGTTCTTC. This translates into CASSLEVEQFF. This chain joins TRBV12-3 or TRBV12-4 and TRBJ2-1, with unresolved D. Between the trimmed V and J ends, which lost 1 base and 9 bases, there was a span of 4 bases. The CDR3 length is 11 residues.

This clonotype was detected many times. V usage is TRBV5-1 and J usage is TRBJ1-4; TRBD1 aligns across 7 bases. Germline V lookup: CDR1 SGHRS, CDR2 YFSETQ. The CDR3 covers 14 residues. J gave up 8 bases and V 4 bases, and 8 bases lay outside the gene matches. CDR3 nucleotides: TGCGCCAGCAGCCCGACAGGGTCGGGAGAAAAACTGTTTTTT. Translation: CASSPTGSGEKLFF.

V is TRBV7-9 and J is TRBJ2-3; 10 nucleotides line up with TRBD2. The ends lost 5 bases at V and 0 bases at J; junction bases unmatched: 2. There are 15 residues in the CDR3. Germline V lookup: CDR1 SEHNR, CDR2 FQNEAQ (reference sequence). CDR3 protein: CASSQTSGSTDTQYF. CDR3 coding DNA: TGTGCCAGCAGCCAGACTAGCGGGAGCACAGATACGCAGTATTTT. Full variable domain (rest looked up from reference TRBV7-9 and TRBJ2-3): DTGVSQNPRHKITKRGQNVTFRCDPISEHNRLYWYRQTLGQGPEFLTYFQNEAQLEKSRLLSDRFSAERPKGSFSTLEIQRTEQGDSAMYLCASSQTSGSTDTQYFGPGTRLTVL.

A few counts support this clonotype. V gene TRBV2 combines with J gene TRBJ2-7, with D tentatively TRBD1 or TRBD2 (7 bases each). The CDR3 loop spans 13 amino acids. The germline V gene has CDR1 SNHLY and CDR2 FYNNEI. With 10 bases removed from V and 6 bases from J, the gap between germline ends came to 19 bases. For the CDR3, the DNA is TGTGCCACCAGGGGGGGAGTGGCCGGCGAGCAGTACTTC. Translating it yields CATRGGVAGEQYF. The full variable domain, rest sourced from reference TRBV2 and TRBJ2-7, is EPEVTQTPSHQVTQMGQEVILRCVPISNHLYFYWYRQILGQKVEFLVSFYNNEISEKSEIFDDQFSVERPDGSNFTLKIRSTKLEDSAMYFCATRGGVAGEQYFGPGTRLTVT.

This clonotype has ten or more counts. This chain uses TRBV20-1 with TRBJ2-2; D may correspond to TRBD1 or TRBD2 (5 bases each). The CDR3 is made up of 13 amino acids. Trimming stripped 2 bases from V and 5 bases from J, with 9 bases between. Germline CDR1 is DFQATT and CDR2 is SNEGSKA (reference sequence). CDR3 bases: TGCAGTGCTAGAAGATGGGGGACCGGGGAGCTGTTTTTT. It is translated as CSARRWGTGELFF.